This TCR beta chain was documented in a study of CD8+CD57+ T cells in acquired aplastic anemia. Sequencing was done on patients that had shown CD8+CD57+ cell expansion by flow cytometry. Profiling of TCR beta VDJ combinations and CDR3 sequences used genomic DNA as template. From the reads, TCRdb called clonotypes with MiXCR, one entry per CDR3 protein. This sample has roughly 98,000 distinct CDR3 sequences; around 70% occur once, and the top ten carry 65%. The CDR3 consists of 14 residues. Germline CDR1 is MNHEY and CDR2 is SVGEGT. This clonotype was counted a single time. A read error may produce the germline difference seen at one junction end.

The source material was sorted CD4+, CD8+, or CD8+CD57+ T cells (not recorded which) from PBMCs. This receptor was taken from a human donor with aplastic anemia. This chain joins TRBV6-2 or TRBV6-3 and TRBJ2-5; D gene ambiguous. Here the CDR3 reads CAGSFYSAQETQYF. CDR3 nucleotides: TGTGCCGGCAGTTTCTATTCGGCCCAAGAGACCCAGTACTTC.